The rows below give T cell receptor beta chains drawn from one sample of a study of shared clonotypes between healthy human individuals. Here immunoSEQ multiplex PCR was the method, and the copy in TCRdb shows in-frame clones only, minus some. The repertoire holds about 2.2 million clones, with 93% as singletons. The sequenced material came from naive CD8+ T cells from PBMCs. Every receptor here comes from a man between 18 and 35 years old in good health. Some clones in this sample may be carry-over from other donors' samples. The CDR3 runs from the conserved cysteine through the conserved F or W. The order of the fields is J gene, V gene, CDR3 protein.

>TRBJ2-7|TRBV6-1
CASSGVSYEQYF
>TRBJ2-7|TRBV11-2
CASSLKSLARPAQYF
>TRBJ2-1|TRBV15
CATSVGGGGHNEQFF
>TRBJ2-2|TRBV28
CASSLIPTGELFF
>TRBJ2-7|TRBV7-8
CASSPTSGPAYEQYF
>TRBJ2-7|TRBV14
CASSKTGWSYEQYF
>TRBJ2-3|TRBV9
CASSVFLGTDTQYF
>TRBJ1-3|TRBV5-4
CASSLTGASISGNTIYF
>TRBJ1-4|TRBV4-2
CASSQEMRGWEKLFF
>TRBJ2-1|TRBV19
CASSPSGSYNEQFF
>TRBJ2-7|TRBV28
CASSLGAYEQYF
>TRBJ2-1|TRBV18
CASSPTPDPYNEQFF
>TRBJ2-3|TRBV27
CASSFQTRSTDTQYF
>TRBJ2-1|TRBV6-1
CASSASGSLYNEQFF
>TRBJ1-2|TRBV7-9
CASSLGVQGNGGYTF
>TRBJ2-7|TRBV5-6
CASSFPNRGSPEQYF
>TRBJ2-7|TRBV16
CASSQSYGYEQYF
>TRBJ2-1|TRBV11-2
CASSLFPSGRNEQFF
>TRBJ2-7|TRBV27
CASSTMTDYYEQYF
>TRBJ2-1|TRBV9
CASGSYEQFF